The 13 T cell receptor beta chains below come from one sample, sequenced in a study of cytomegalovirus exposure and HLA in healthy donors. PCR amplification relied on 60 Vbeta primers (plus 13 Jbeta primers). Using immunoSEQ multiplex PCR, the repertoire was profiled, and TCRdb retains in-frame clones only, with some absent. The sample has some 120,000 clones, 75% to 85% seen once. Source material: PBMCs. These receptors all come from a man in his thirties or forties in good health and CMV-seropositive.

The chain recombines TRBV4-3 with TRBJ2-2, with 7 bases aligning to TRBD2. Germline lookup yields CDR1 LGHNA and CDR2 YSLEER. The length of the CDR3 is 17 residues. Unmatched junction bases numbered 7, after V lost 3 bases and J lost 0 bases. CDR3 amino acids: CASSQETSVPNTGELFF. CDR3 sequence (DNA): TGCGCCAGCAGCCAGGAAACTAGCGTGCCGAACACCGGGGAGCTGTTTTTT.

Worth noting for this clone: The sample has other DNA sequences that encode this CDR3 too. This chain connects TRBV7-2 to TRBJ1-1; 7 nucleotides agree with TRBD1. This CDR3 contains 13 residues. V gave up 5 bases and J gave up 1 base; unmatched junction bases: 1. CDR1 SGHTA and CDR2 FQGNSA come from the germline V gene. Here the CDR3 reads CASSRDRNTEAFF. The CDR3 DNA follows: TGTGCCAGCAGCCGGGACAGGAACACTGAAGCTTTCTTT.

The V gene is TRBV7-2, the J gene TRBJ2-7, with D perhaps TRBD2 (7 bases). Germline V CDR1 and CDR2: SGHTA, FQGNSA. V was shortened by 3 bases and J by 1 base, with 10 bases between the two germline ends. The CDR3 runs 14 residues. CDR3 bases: TGTGCCAGCAGCTTGGGGAGGGGGTCCTACGAGCAGTACTTC. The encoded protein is CASSLGRGSYEQYF.

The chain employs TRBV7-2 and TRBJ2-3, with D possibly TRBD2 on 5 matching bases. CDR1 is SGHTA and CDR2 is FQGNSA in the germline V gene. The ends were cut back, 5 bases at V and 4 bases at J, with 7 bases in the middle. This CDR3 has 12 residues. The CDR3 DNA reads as TGTGCCAGCAGCCCCGGGGCAGATACGCAGTATTTT. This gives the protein CASSPGADTQYF.

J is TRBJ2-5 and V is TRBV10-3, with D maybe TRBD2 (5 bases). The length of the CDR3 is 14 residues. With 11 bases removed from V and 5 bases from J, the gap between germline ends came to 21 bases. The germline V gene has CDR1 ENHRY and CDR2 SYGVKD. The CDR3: CAAAPGGRFETQYF. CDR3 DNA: TGTGCCGCCGCCCCGGGCGGGCGTTTTGAGACCCAGTACTTC.

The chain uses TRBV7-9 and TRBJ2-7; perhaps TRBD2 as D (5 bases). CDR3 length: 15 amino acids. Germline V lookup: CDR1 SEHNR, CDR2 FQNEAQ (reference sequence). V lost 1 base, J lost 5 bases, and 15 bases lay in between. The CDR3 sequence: CASSLVIGEFNEQYF. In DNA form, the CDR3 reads TGTGCCAGCAGCTTAGTTATCGGGGAATTCAACGAGCAGTACTTC.

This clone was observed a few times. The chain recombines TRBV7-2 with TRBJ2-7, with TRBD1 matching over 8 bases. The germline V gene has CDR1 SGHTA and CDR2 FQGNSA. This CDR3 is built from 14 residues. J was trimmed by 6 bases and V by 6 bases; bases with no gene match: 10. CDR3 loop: CASSSGTGDGEQYF. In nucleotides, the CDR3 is TGTGCCAGCAGTTCCGGGACAGGTGACGGCGAGCAGTACTTC.

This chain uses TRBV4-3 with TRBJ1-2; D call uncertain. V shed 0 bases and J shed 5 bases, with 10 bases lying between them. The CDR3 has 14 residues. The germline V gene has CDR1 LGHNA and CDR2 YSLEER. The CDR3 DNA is TGCGCCAGCAGCCAAGAAAACGGTGGTTATGGCTACACCTTC. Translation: CASSQENGGYGYTF.

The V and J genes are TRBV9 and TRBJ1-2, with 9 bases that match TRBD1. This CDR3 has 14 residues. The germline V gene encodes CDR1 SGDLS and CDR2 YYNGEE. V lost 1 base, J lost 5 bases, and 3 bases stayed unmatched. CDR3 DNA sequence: TGTGCCAGCAGCGTACCGGGACAGGGTTATGGCTACACCTTC. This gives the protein CASSVPGQGYGYTF.

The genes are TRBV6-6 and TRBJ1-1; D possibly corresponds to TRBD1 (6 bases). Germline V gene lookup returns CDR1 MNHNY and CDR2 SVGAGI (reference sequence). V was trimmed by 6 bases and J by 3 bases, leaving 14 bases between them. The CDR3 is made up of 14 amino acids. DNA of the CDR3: TGTGCCAGCAGCGAACAGGGAGTTGACACTGAAGCTTTCTTT. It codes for CASSEQGVDTEAFF.

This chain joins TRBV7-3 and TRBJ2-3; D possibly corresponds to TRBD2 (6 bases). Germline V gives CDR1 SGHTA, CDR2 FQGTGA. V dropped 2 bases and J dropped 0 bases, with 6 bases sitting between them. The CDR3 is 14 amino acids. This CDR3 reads CASSLGTSTDTQYF. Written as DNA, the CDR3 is TGTGCCAGCAGCTTAGGGACTAGCACAGATACGCAGTATTTT.

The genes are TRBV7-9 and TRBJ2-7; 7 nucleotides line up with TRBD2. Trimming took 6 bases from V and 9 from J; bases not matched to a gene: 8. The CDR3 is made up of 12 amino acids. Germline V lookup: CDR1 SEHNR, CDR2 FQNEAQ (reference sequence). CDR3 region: CASSPVGGRQYF. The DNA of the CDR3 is TGTGCCAGCAGTCCCGTGGGGGGGAGGCAGTACTTC. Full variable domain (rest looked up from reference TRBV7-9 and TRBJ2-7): DTGVSQNPRHKITKRGQNVTFRCDPISEHNRLYWYRQTLGQGPEFLTYFQNEAQLEKSRLLSDRFSAERPKGSFSTLEIQRTEQGDSAMYLCASSPVGGRQYFGPGTRLTVT.

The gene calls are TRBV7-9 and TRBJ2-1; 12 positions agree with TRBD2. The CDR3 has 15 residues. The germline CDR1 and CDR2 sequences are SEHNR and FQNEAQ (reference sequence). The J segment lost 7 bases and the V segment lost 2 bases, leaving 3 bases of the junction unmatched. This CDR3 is CASSLKGTSGNEQFF. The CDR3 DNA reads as TGTGCCAGCAGCTTAAAAGGGACTAGCGGGAATGAGCAGTTCTTC.